The source of this TCR beta chain is a study of blood T cell repertoires in COVID-19. This CDR3 region has 15 residues. Germline trimming cut 6 bases from V and 5 bases from J; bases unmatched to any gene: 10. CDR1 and CDR2 from the germline V gene are MNHNY and SVGAGI (reference sequence). The method was immunoSEQ multiplex PCR; TCRdb's version includes in-frame clones alone and lacks a portion of them. Here the sample spans about 87,000 clones, 60% to 80% being singletons. The clonotype comes from a woman aged 45-60 years with acute or convalescent COVID-19. The chain couples TRBV6-6 to TRBJ1-1, with 9 bases matching TRBD1. The sample was peripheral blood. As DNA, the CDR3 is TGTGCCAGCAGCGCCCCCGGGACAGGGAAAACTGAAGCTTTCTTT. Encoded protein: CASSAPGTGKTEAFF.